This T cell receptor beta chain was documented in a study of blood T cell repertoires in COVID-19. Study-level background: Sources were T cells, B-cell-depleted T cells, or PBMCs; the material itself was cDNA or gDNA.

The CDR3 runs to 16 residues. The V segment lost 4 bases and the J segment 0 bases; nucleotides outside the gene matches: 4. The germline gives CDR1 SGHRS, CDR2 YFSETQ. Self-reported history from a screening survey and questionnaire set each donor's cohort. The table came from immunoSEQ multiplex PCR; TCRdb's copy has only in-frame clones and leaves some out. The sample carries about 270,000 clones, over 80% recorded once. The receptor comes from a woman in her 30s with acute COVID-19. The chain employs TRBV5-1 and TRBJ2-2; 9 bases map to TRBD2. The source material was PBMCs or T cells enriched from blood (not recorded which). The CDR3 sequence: CASSPTSGTNTGELFF. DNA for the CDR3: TGCGCCAGCAGCCCGACTAGCGGTACGAACACCGGGGAGCTGTTTTTT.